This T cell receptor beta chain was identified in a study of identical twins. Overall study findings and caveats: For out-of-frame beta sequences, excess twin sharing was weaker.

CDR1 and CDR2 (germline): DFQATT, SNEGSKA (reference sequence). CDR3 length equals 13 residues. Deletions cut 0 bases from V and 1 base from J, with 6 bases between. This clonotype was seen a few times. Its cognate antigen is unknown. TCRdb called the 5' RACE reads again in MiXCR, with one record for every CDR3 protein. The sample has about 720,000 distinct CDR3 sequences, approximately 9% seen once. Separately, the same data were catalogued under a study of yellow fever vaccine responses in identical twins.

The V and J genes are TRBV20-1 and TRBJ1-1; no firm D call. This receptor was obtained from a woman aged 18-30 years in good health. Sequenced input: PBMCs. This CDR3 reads CSAREQPNTEAFF. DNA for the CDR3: TGCAGTGCTAGAGAACAACCGAACACTGAAGCTTTCTTT.